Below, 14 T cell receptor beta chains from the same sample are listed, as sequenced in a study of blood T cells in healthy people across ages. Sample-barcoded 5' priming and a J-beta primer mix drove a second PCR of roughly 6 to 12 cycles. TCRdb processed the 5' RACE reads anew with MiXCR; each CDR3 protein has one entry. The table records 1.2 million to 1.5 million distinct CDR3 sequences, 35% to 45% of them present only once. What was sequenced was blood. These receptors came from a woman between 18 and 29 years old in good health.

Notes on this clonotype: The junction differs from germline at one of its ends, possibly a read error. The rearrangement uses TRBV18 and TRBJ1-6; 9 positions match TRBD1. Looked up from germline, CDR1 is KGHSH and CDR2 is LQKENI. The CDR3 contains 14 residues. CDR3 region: CACSPGQGLLALHF. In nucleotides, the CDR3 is TGTGCCTGCTCACCGGGACAGGGCCTCCTCGCCCTCCACTTT.

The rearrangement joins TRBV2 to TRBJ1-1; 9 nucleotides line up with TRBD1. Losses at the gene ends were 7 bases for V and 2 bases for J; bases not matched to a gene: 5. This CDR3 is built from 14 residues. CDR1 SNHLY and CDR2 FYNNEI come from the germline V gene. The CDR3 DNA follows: TGTGCCAGCACAGGACAGGGGAAAAACACTGAAGCTTTCTTT. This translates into CASTGQGKNTEAFF.

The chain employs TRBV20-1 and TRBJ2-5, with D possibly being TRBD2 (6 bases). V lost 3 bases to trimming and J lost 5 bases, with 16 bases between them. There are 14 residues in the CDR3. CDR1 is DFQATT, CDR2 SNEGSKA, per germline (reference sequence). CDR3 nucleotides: TGCAGTGCTAGGGATGGGCCAGGAGGGGAGACCCAGTACTTC. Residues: CSARDGPGGETQYF.

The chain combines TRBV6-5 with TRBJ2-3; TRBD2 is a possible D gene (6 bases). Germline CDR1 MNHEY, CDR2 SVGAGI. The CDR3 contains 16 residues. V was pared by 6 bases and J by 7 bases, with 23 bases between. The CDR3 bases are TGTGCCAGCAGCTTAAACCCGGGACTCCTAGAGAATACGCAGTATTTT. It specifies CASSLNPGLLENTQYF.

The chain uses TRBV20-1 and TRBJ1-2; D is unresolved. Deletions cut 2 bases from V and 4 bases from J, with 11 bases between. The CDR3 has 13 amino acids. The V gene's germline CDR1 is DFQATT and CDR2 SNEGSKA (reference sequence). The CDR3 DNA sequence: TGCAGTGCTAGATGGGCCGAGGGCTATGGCTACACCTTC. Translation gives CSARWAEGYGYTF.

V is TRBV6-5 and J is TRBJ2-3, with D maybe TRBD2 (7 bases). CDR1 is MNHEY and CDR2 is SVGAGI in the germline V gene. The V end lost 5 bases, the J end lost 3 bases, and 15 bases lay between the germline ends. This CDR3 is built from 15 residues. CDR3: CASSRGGAVTDTQYF. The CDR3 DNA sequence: TGTGCCAGCAGTCGAGGGGGGGCTGTGACAGATACGCAGTATTTT.

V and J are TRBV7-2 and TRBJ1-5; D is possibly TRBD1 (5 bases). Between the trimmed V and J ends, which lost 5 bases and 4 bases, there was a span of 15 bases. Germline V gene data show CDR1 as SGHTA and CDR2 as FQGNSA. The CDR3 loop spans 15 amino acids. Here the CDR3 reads CASSPWGGPNQPQHF. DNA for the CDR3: TGTGCCAGCAGCCCGTGGGGCGGCCCGAATCAGCCCCAGCATTTT.

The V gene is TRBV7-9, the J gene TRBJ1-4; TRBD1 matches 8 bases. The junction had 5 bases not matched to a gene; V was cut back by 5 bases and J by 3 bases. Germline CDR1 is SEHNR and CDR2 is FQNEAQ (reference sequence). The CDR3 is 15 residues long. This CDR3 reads CASSHIQGANEKLFF. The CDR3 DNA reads TGTGCCAGCAGCCACATACAGGGGGCTAATGAAAAACTGTTTTTT. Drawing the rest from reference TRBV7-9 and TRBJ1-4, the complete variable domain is DTGVSQNPRHKITKRGQNVTFRCDPISEHNRLYWYRQTLGQGPEFLTYFQNEAQLEKSRLLSDRFSAERPKGSFSTLEIQRTEQGDSAMYLCASSHIQGANEKLFFGSGTQLSVL.

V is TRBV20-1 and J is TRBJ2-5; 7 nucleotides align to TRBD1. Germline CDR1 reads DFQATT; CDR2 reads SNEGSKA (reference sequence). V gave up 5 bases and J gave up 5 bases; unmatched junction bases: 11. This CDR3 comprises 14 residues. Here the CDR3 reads CSAAPGTVIETQYF. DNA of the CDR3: TGCAGTGCTGCCCCCGGGACAGTAATCGAGACCCAGTACTTC.

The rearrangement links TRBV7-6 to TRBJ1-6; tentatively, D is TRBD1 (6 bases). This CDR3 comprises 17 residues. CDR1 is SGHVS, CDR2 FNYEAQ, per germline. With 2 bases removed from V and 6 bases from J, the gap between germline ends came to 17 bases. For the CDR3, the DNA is TGTGCCAGCAGCTTAAGGGGCGACAGGCCTCTTAATTCACCCCTCCACTTT. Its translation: CASSLRGDRPLNSPLHF.

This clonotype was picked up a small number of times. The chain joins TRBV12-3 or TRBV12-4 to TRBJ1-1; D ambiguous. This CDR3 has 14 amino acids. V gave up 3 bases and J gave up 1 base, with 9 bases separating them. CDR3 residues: CASSFRRENTEAFF. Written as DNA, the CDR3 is TGTGCCAGCAGTTTCCGACGGGAGAACACTGAAGCTTTCTTT.

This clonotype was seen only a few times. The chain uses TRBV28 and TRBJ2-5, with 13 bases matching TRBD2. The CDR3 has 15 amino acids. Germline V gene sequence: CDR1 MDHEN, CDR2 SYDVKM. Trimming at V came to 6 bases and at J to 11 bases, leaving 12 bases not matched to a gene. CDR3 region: CASRPTSGGVREQYF. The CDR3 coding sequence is TGTGCCAGCAGACCAACTAGCGGGGGGGTGCGGGAGCAGTACTTC.

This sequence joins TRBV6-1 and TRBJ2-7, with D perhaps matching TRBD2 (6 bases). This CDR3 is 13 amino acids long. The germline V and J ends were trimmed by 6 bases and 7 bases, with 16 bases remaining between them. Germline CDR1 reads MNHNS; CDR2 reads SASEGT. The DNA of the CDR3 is TGTGCCAGCAGGGGGACGGGGGATAGGGAGCAGTACTTC. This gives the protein CASRGTGDREQYF.

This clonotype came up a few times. As DNA, the CDR3 is TGTGCCAGCAGCTTGTCCTTATCGGATACGCAGTATTTT. This translates into CASSLSLSDTQYF. The rearrangement links TRBV7-9 to TRBJ2-3; D uncertain. The CDR3 sequence is 13 residues long. Germline assignment: CDR1 SEHNR and CDR2 FQNEAQ (reference sequence). The ends were cut back, 3 bases at V and 6 bases at J, with 10 bases in the middle.